Each of the 28 T cell receptor beta chains below was sequenced from the same sample in a study of blood T cell repertoires in COVID-19. TCRdb's table, derived via immunoSEQ multiplex PCR, lists solely in-frame clones and lacks some. The sample yields some 510,000 clones, 88% seen once. Source material: PBMCs or T cells enriched from blood (not recorded which). These receptors were collected from a woman aged 35 to 49 who had recovered from COVID-19.

V is TRBV5-3 and J is TRBJ2-5; TRBD1 matches 7 bases. TRBV5-3 is an ORF, with its function uncertain. Trimming took 2 bases from V and 11 from J; bases not matched to a gene: 3. The CDR3 has 11 amino acids. The DNA of the CDR3 is TGTGCCAGAAGCTTAGACAGGGCTCAGTACTTC. The encoded protein is CARSLDRAQYF.

The chain carries TRBV15 and TRBJ1-1; 9 nucleotides match TRBD1. With 5 bases clipped from V and 4 bases from J, the junction kept 5 bases outside the gene matches. Germline-derived CDR1 and CDR2 are LNHNV and YYDKDF (reference sequence). The CDR3 totals 14 residues. As DNA, the CDR3 is TGTGCCACCAGCGCACAGGGGGCTAGCACTGAAGCTTTCTTT. Protein sequence: CATSAQGASTEAFF.

This clone was counted only a few times. V and J are TRBV27 and TRBJ1-5, with no clear D. This CDR3 has 14 residues. V was shortened by 2 bases and J by 7 bases, with 12 bases between the two germline ends. Germline CDR1 is MNHEY and CDR2 is SMNVEV (reference sequence). The CDR3 DNA follows: TGTGCCAGCAGTTTAAAACCGGAGAGACAGCCCCAGCATTTT. Protein: CASSLKPERQPQHF.

This clone was counted only a few times. The chain carries TRBV2 and TRBJ2-1; D is unresolved. Germline-derived CDR1 and CDR2 are SNHLY and FYNNEI. The V end was cut by 7 bases, the J end by 6 bases, with 13 bases between. This CDR3 comprises 13 residues. The DNA for the CDR3 is TGTGCCAGCACCCCCGACGAGGTCAATGAGCAGTTCTTC. It translates to CASTPDEVNEQFF.

J is TRBJ1-2 and V is TRBV10-2; D unclear. CDR3 size: 14 residues. V was clipped by 0 bases and J by 6 bases, with 11 bases between them. Per germline, CDR1 WSHSY and CDR2 SAAADI. Here the CDR3 reads CASSESREFDGYTF. The CDR3 DNA sequence: TGCGCCAGCAGTGAGTCGAGGGAATTCGATGGCTACACCTTC.

This chain uses TRBV15 with TRBJ2-1, with 10 bases that match TRBD2. This CDR3 has 18 amino acids. The germline V gene has CDR1 LNHNV and CDR2 YYDKDF (reference sequence). Trimming removed 1 base from V and 0 bases from J; junction bases left unmatched: 6. CDR3 sequence (DNA): TGTGCCACCAGCAGAGTACTACTAGCGGGGAGCTCCTACAATGAGCAGTTCTTC. Its protein is CATSRVLLAGSSYNEQFF.

This chain uses TRBV12-3 or TRBV12-4 with TRBJ1-1; possible D gene TRBD1, 5 bases. The CDR3 is 13 amino acids. V was cut by 2 bases and J by 7 bases, with 11 bases left in between. The CDR3 region is CASSLSGGHEAFF. CDR3 nucleotides: TGTGCCAGCAGTTTATCGGGGGGTCATGAAGCTTTCTTT.

The chain links TRBV6-5 to TRBJ2-1; 8 nucleotides align to TRBD1. Germline V gene sequence: CDR1 MNHEY, CDR2 SVGAGI. This CDR3 has 15 residues. V shed 5 bases and J 0 bases; nucleotides not matched to a gene: 3. For the CDR3, the DNA is TGTGCCAGCAGTCGGGACAGGCCCTCCTACAATGAGCAGTTCTTC. Its protein product is CASSRDRPSYNEQFF.

The genes are TRBV7-2 and TRBJ2-3; perhaps TRBD1 as D (6 bases). Per the germline V gene, CDR1 is SGHTA and CDR2 is FQGNSA. The V gene lost 2 bases and the J gene lost 3 bases, with 12 bases spanning the gap. This CDR3 spans 15 amino acids. The CDR3 loop reads CASSLRAGETDTQYF. The CDR3 coding sequence is TGTGCCAGCAGCTTAAGGGCAGGGGAAACAGATACGCAGTATTTT.

This chain connects TRBV7-2 to TRBJ2-7; the match to TRBD2 covers 11 bases. CDR3 length: 16 residues. Trimming took 5 bases from V and 2 from J; bases not matched to a gene: 8. CDR1 SGHTA and CDR2 FQGNSA come from the germline V gene. The CDR3 sequence: CASSARRLAGPYEQYF. The CDR3 DNA reads TGTGCCAGCAGCGCCAGGAGACTAGCGGGACCCTACGAGCAGTACTTC.

V and J are TRBV25-1 and TRBJ1-2, with a tentative D call TRBD1 (5 bases). Trimming stripped 7 bases from V and 0 bases from J, with 12 bases between. Per germline, CDR1 MGHDK and CDR2 SYGVNS. The CDR3 runs 14 residues. The CDR3 region is CASTGMDTNYGYTF. CDR3 in DNA: TGTGCCAGCACGGGCATGGACACTAACTATGGCTACACCTTC.

The chain carries TRBV1 and TRBJ2-3; the table's D call, TRBD1, has no DNA check behind it. TRBV1 is tagged as a pseudogene. The CDR3 covers 14 residues. The CDR3 DNA is TGCACCAGCTGCCGGGACAGGGGTCCTCATACGCAGTATTTT. Amino acid sequence: CTSCRDRGPHTQYF.

The genes are TRBV6-6 and TRBJ1-5; D not resolved. The length of the CDR3 is 14 residues. Looked up from germline, CDR1 is MNHNY and CDR2 is SVGAGI (reference sequence). Trimming took 6 bases from V and 4 from J, leaving 13 bases between them. The CDR3 region has the DNA TGTGCCAGCAGGCAAAGACATGGGAATCAGCCCCAGCATTTT. Its translation: CASRQRHGNQPQHF.

The table lists this clone with a count of one. This CDR3 reads CASSHGLADTDTQYF. The CDR3 coding sequence is TGCGCCAGCAGCCATGGTCTAGCGGACACAGATACGCAGTATTTT. The rearrangement uses TRBV4-3 and TRBJ2-3, with 7 bases fitting TRBD2. Germline V lookup: CDR1 LGHNA, CDR2 YSLEER. The CDR3 extends over 15 amino acids. Trimming removed 3 bases from V and 2 bases from J; junction bases left unmatched: 5.

This chain connects TRBV7-9 to TRBJ1-2; D remains unclear. CDR1 and CDR2 (germline): SEHNR, FQNEAQ (reference sequence). The length of the CDR3 is 14 residues. V gave up 4 bases and J gave up 6 bases, with 15 bases separating them. The CDR3 protein is CASSSTRVSHGYTF. CDR3 DNA sequence: TGTGCCAGCAGCTCCACGAGGGTCAGTCATGGCTACACCTTC.

This clone has only one observation. This chain links TRBV12-3 or TRBV12-4 with TRBJ1-1, with D unclear. This CDR3 spans 12 amino acids. Trimming cost V 6 bases and J 3 bases, with 8 bases left between them. The CDR3 nucleotides are TGTGCCAGCAGGGAGGACCACACTGAAGCTTTCTTT. Amino acids: CASREDHTEAFF.

The chain carries TRBV13 and TRBJ1-1; a weak D match, TRBD1 (5 bases). The CDR3 extends over 15 amino acids. Germline CDR1 reads PRHDT; CDR2 reads FYEKMQ (reference sequence). The V and J ends lost 5 bases and 4 bases respectively, with 17 bases between them. In DNA, the CDR3 is TGTGCCAGCAGCCCAGAGTCCTACGGGGGCACTGAAGCTTTCTTT. Translation gives CASSPESYGGTEAFF.

The chain employs TRBV18 and TRBJ1-1, with TRBD1 as a possible D gene (5 bases). Germline CDR1 and CDR2: KGHSH and LQKENI. The CDR3 length is 13 residues. The V and J ends lost 3 bases and 4 bases respectively, with 9 bases between them. The CDR3 DNA reads as TGTGCCAGCTCACCGGGGGGGTCCACTGAAGCTTTCTTT. Translating it yields CASSPGGSTEAFF.

The chain combines TRBV6-5 with TRBJ2-3; TRBD2 matches at 11 bases. The junction had 7 bases not matched to a gene; V was cut back by 4 bases and J by 4 bases. Germline V gene sequence: CDR1 MNHEY, CDR2 SVGAGI. The CDR3 loop spans 16 amino acids. The CDR3 DNA is TGTGCCAGCAGTTCCTTTAGCGGGAGGGGTGCAGATACGCAGTATTTT. Translated: CASSSFSGRGADTQYF.

CDR3 amino acids: CASSARTGAEAFF. The CDR3 DNA reads TGCGCCAGCAGCGCCCGGACAGGGGCTGAAGCTTTCTTT. The rearrangement links TRBV5-1 to TRBJ1-1, with 9 bases fitting TRBD1. The CDR3 is made up of 13 amino acids. With V trimmed by 4 bases and J by 6 bases, 4 bases remained unmatched. Germline loops: CDR1 SGHRS, CDR2 YFSETQ. The full variable domain, with the rest looked up from reference TRBV5-1 and TRBJ1-1, is KAGVTQTPRYLIKTRGQQVTLSCSPISGHRSVSWYQQTPGQGLQFLFEYFSETQRNKGNFPGRFSGRQFSNSRSEMNVSTLELGDSALYLCASSARTGAEAFFGQGTRLTVV.

The chain recombines TRBV6-5 with TRBJ2-1; TRBD2 aligns across 7 bases. J lost 2 bases, V lost 6 bases, and 7 bases had no gene match. The germline CDR1 and CDR2 sequences are MNHEY and SVGAGI. CDR3 length: 15 residues. The CDR3 region has the DNA TGTGCCAGCAGGACCCTAGCGGTAACCTACAATGAGCAGTTCTTC. Translating it yields CASRTLAVTYNEQFF.

The chain links TRBV4-3 to TRBJ2-2, with TRBD2 matching over 10 bases. Per germline, CDR1 LGHNA and CDR2 YSLEER. J was trimmed by 1 base and V by 1 base; bases with no gene match: 0. This CDR3 spans 16 amino acids. The CDR3 DNA sequence: TGCGCCAGCAGCCAAGGACTAGCGGGGAACACCGGGGAGCTGTTTTTT. This sequence encodes CASSQGLAGNTGELFF.

The sample holds one count of this clone. The rearrangement links TRBV19 to TRBJ2-7; 14 bases match TRBD2. This CDR3 contains 16 residues. Germline V lookup: CDR1 LNHDA, CDR2 SQIVND (reference sequence). V shed 6 bases and J 5 bases; nucleotides not matched to a gene: 9. The CDR3 here is CASSPGTSGSINEQYF. CDR3 in DNA: TGTGCCAGTAGCCCCGGGACTAGCGGGAGTATTAACGAGCAGTACTTC.

The chain couples TRBV7-2 to TRBJ1-2; possible D gene TRBD1, 6 bases. The CDR3 has 15 residues. Trimming stripped 3 bases from V and 7 bases from J, with 18 bases between. Germline CDR1 SGHTA, CDR2 FQGNSA. CDR3 bases: TGTGCCAGCAGCTTGCATGGGGCAGGGGTGGGTGGCTACACCTTC. It translates to CASSLHGAGVGGYTF.

This clone was counted a few times. The gene calls are TRBV6-1 and TRBJ2-1; 9 positions match TRBD2. Germline V gives CDR1 MNHNS, CDR2 SASEGT. Trimming cost V 2 bases and J 5 bases; bases outside gene matches: 10. This CDR3 has 17 amino acids. CDR3 coding DNA: TGTGCCAGCAGTGAATGGGGTAGCGGGAGTTATAACAATGAGCAGTTCTTC. It is translated as CASSEWGSGSYNNEQFF.

This clone was recorded a few times. The CDR3 loop reads CASSLEGGSLYEQYF. The CDR3 bases are TGTGCCAGCAGCTTAGAAGGCGGGAGCCTCTACGAGCAGTACTTC. The chain recombines TRBV7-9 with TRBJ2-7; 7 nucleotides line up with TRBD2. Trimming cost V 1 base and J 3 bases; bases outside gene matches: 6. There are 15 residues in the CDR3. The germline gives CDR1 SEHNR, CDR2 FQNEAQ (reference sequence).

The chain combines TRBV24-1 with TRBJ2-2; D might be TRBD1 (6 bases). CDR1 and CDR2 (germline): KGHDR, SFDVKD. V was trimmed by 4 bases and J by 3 bases, leaving 14 bases between them. The CDR3 extends over 16 amino acids. Here the CDR3 reads CATSDRKDSYTGELFF. For the CDR3, the DNA is TGTGCCACCAGTGACCGGAAGGACAGCTACACCGGGGAGCTGTTTTTT.

This sequence joins TRBV6-1 and TRBJ2-7; D ambiguous. Germline V gene sequence: CDR1 MNHNS, CDR2 SASEGT. There are 12 residues in the CDR3. Trimming stripped 1 base from V and 2 bases from J, with 3 bases between. CDR3 loop: CASSEVTYEQYF. CDR3 coding DNA: TGTGCCAGCAGTGAAGTCACCTACGAGCAGTACTTC.